These 8 T cell receptor beta chains share one sample of origin, sequenced in a study of blood T cell repertoires in COVID-19. Sequencing was performed with immunoSEQ multiplex PCR; in TCRdb, only in-frame clones are kept and a portion is missing. The data contain about 140,000 clones, approximately 83% of them singletons. The sequencing input was peripheral blood. The receptors were gathered from a human donor in a cohort sampled during active COVID-19.

The chain has TRBV2 and TRBJ1-2; 7 nucleotides align to TRBD1. The V gene's germline CDR1 is SNHLY and CDR2 FYNNEI. The CDR3 runs 14 residues. V lost 6 bases and J lost 6; bases outside the gene matches: 10. This CDR3 is CASRFERQGNGYTF. CDR3 coding DNA: TGTGCCAGCAGATTCGAACGACAGGGCAATGGCTACACCTTC.

With regard to this clone: Within the sample, other DNA sequences also encode this same CDR3. The chain joins TRBV6-5 to TRBJ1-1; D is unclear. Germline loops: CDR1 MNHEY, CDR2 SVGAGI. The CDR3 spans 11 residues. V was clipped by 7 bases and J by 2 bases, with 5 bases between them. This CDR3 is CASTRNTEAFF. The CDR3 nucleotides are TGTGCCAGCACGAGAAACACTGAAGCTTTCTTT.

The chain has TRBV11-2 and TRBJ1-4, with 8 bases identical to TRBD1. J lost 8 bases, V lost 1 base, and 6 bases had no gene match. CDR3 size: 15 residues. Germline assignment: CDR1 SGHAT and CDR2 FQNNGV. CDR3 sequence (DNA): TGTGCCAGCAGCTTAGTCACAGGGGGGATCGAAAAACTGTTTTTT. This encodes CASSLVTGGIEKLFF. Supplemented by reference TRBV11-2 and TRBJ1-4, the full variable domain reads EAGVAQSPRYKIIEKRQSVAFWCNPISGHATLYWYQQILGQGPKLLIQFQNNGVVDDSQLPKDRFSAERLKGVDSTLKIQPAKLEDSAVYLCASSLVTGGIEKLFFGSGTQLSVL.

The J gene is TRBJ2-7, the V gene TRBV2, with D unresolved. Germline CDR1 SNHLY, CDR2 FYNNEI. CDR3 length: 13 amino acids. V lost 6 bases, J lost 2 bases, and 11 bases lay in between. The CDR3, as DNA: TGTGCCAGCAGCGCCGGTCCCCCCTACGAGCAGTACTTC. Residues: CASSAGPPYEQYF.

This clone was recorded many times. This rearrangement joins TRBV6-4 to TRBJ1-4, with unresolved D. With 8 bases removed from V and 3 bases from J, the gap between germline ends came to 19 bases. Germline V gives CDR1 MRHNA, CDR2 SNTAGT. There are 16 residues in the CDR3. CDR3 DNA: TGTGCCAGCGTCGGGGTGATGCGGTTGGCTAATGAAAAACTGTTTTTT. It specifies CASVGVMRLANEKLFF.

The V gene is TRBV3-1 (or the pseudogene TRBV3-2), the J gene TRBJ2-3; 7 bases match TRBD2. With 3 bases clipped from V and 4 bases from J, the junction kept 10 bases outside the gene matches. Germline CDR1 and CDR2: LGHDT and YNNKEL (reference sequence). The CDR3 sequence is 16 residues long. CDR3 DNA sequence: TGTGCCAGCAGCCAGTACGGGGAGCGGGGCGCAGATACGCAGTATTTT. Protein product: CASSQYGERGADTQYF.

This clone was observed once. The V gene is TRBV9, the J gene TRBJ1-2; possibly TRBD1 for D (6 bases). The CDR3 totals 15 residues. Trimming removed 0 bases at V and 2 bases at J, with 11 bases between. The germline gives CDR1 SGDLS, CDR2 YYNGEE. CDR3 DNA: TGTGCCAGCAGCGTAGGTAGACAGGCCAACTATGGCTACACCTTC. Translating gives CASSVGRQANYGYTF.

The rearrangement links TRBV7-9 to TRBJ2-7, with 9 bases that match TRBD1. This CDR3 spans 14 amino acids. With 8 bases clipped from V and 3 bases from J, the junction kept 8 bases outside the gene matches. Germline V lookup: CDR1 SEHNR, CDR2 FQNEAQ (reference sequence). This CDR3 reads CASAPGQGIYEQYF. The CDR3 nucleotides are TGTGCCAGCGCCCCGGGACAGGGTATCTACGAGCAGTACTTC.